This TCR beta chain was captured by sequencing in a study of T cells of healthy individuals. This clonotype was picked up many times. The V end lost 2 bases, the J end lost 2 bases, and 6 bases lay between the germline ends. CDR1 and CDR2 (germline): ENHRY, SYGVKD. The CDR3 has 14 residues. Via MiXCR, TCRdb re-called the 5' RACE reads, giving one row per CDR3 protein. The repertoire holds around 90,000 distinct CDR3 sequences, approximately 5.4% seen once, with about 7.5% in the top ten. This chain links TRBV10-3 with TRBJ2-2; D unresolved. This clonotype originated in a female donor in good health. The CDR3 spells CAISEVGNTGELFF. In DNA form, the CDR3 reads TGTGCCATCAGTGAGGTGGGAAACACCGGGGAGCTGTTTTTT.